The 8 T cell receptor beta chains listed next were all sequenced from one sample in a study of blood T cells in healthy people across ages. For the second PCR, which ran for about 7 to 11 cycles, a sample-barcoded 5' primer and a J-beta primer mix were used. Each CDR3 protein gets one entry after TCRdb re-called the 5' RACE reads with MiXCR. The sample lists 1.5 million to 2 million distinct CDR3 sequences, 28% occurring once. The material sequenced was blood. The receptors were sampled from a woman younger than 45 in good health.

The chain uses TRBV27 and TRBJ2-3, with TRBD1 as a possible D gene (5 bases). V was shortened by 3 bases and J by 5 bases, with 21 bases between the two germline ends. CDR3 length equals 17 residues. The germline CDR1 and CDR2 sequences are MNHEY and SMNVEV (reference sequence). The CDR3 bases are TGTGCCAGCAGTTTCGGACAATCCGACACGCCAGAAGATACGCAGTATTTT. This encodes CASSFGQSDTPEDTQYF.

On this clonotype itself: A read error may explain this, as a much larger clone is one base away. CDR3 sequence reads: CASSFVRGGTGANVPTF. The CDR3 DNA reads as TGTGCCAGCAGTTTCGTAAGGGGGGGGACTGGGGCCAACGTCCCGACTTTC. The rearrangement links TRBV12-3 or TRBV12-4 to TRBJ2-6; D may be TRBD2 (7 bases). CDR3 length: 17 amino acids.

This clonotype was seen a handful of times. The CDR3 loop reads CASSLVQYSYNEQFF. DNA for the CDR3: TGTGCCAGCAGCTTGGTTCAATACTCCTACAATGAGCAGTTCTTC. V usage is TRBV11-2 and J usage is TRBJ2-1, with unresolved D. V lost 3 bases and J 0 bases, leaving 9 bases between the germline ends. The CDR3 has 15 amino acids. The germline gives CDR1 SGHAT, CDR2 FQNNGV.

The chain carries TRBV5-1 and TRBJ1-1; D remains ambiguous. Trimming stripped 6 bases from V and 5 bases from J, with 23 bases between. The CDR3 totals 16 residues. Germline CDR1 SGHRS, CDR2 YFSETQ. CDR3: CASKASVDRAGTEAFF. The DNA of the CDR3 is TGCGCCAGCAAAGCTTCGGTCGACCGCGCCGGAACTGAAGCTTTCTTT.

In its sample, this clonotype was seen many times. CDR3 protein: CSAKWNQGSHEQYF. The CDR3 DNA is TGCAGTGCTAAGTGGAATCAGGGTTCCCACGAGCAGTACTTC. V usage is TRBV20-1 and J usage is TRBJ2-7; D possibly corresponds to TRBD1 (5 bases). Trimming cost V 4 bases and J 5 bases, with 18 bases left between them. Per germline, CDR1 DFQATT and CDR2 SNEGSKA (reference sequence). CDR3 length equals 14 residues.

This clonotype was counted at least ten times. The V call is TRBV7-2, the J call TRBJ2-5; the match to TRBD2 covers 8 bases. V dropped 4 bases and J dropped 7; count of bases not matched to a gene: 11. The CDR3 runs 15 residues. CDR1 and CDR2 (germline): SGHTA, FQGNSA. The CDR3: CASSSGGAGEVTQYF. The CDR3 DNA is TGTGCCAGCAGCTCGGGCGGAGCGGGGGAGGTGACCCAGTACTTC.

This clonotype appeared many times. The chain uses TRBV9 and TRBJ2-5; weak D call: TRBD1 (6 bases). This CDR3 is 16 amino acids long. Germline V gives CDR1 SGDLS, CDR2 YYNGEE. The ends were cut back, 0 bases at V and 1 base at J, with 13 bases in the middle. The CDR3 DNA follows: TGTGCCAGCAGCGTAGCGATCTGGGACACCCAAGAGACCCAGTACTTC. It translates to CASSVAIWDTQETQYF.

This clonotype was detected many times. DNA of the CDR3: TGTGCCAGTTTCCCCTTCGACGGATTCAATGAGCAGTTCTTC. Its protein product is CASFPFDGFNEQFF. This rearrangement joins TRBV6-1 to TRBJ2-1; no clear D gene. The length of the CDR3 is 14 residues. The V end lost 9 bases, the J end lost 6 bases, and 18 bases lay between the germline ends. Per the germline V gene, CDR1 is MNHNS and CDR2 is SASEGT.